These 3 T cell receptor beta chains originate from one sample sequenced in a study of T cell repertoires in cytomegalovirus infection. TCRdb used MiXCR to reprocess the reads, holding one entry per CDR3 protein. Altogether about a million distinct CDR3 sequences are present, roughly 30% being singletons, with the ten largest covering over 12%. Their antigens are not known. The sample consisted of cultured CD8+ T cells from PBMCs, taken from culture after CMV antigen stimulation. The receptors stem from a human donor in good health (CMV status not recorded). Some clones in this sample may be carry-over from other donors' samples.

The chain recombines TRBV7-2 with TRBJ2-7, with no clear D. Trimming shortened V by 3 bases and J by 6 bases, and 12 bases separated the two germline ends. Germline CDR1 SGHTA, CDR2 FQGNSA. The CDR3 is made up of 13 amino acids. Written as DNA, the CDR3 is TGTGCCAGCAGCTTTGGGTTTTCGGGCGAGCAGTACGTC. As protein: CASSFGFSGEQYV.

There are a few counts of this clonotype. The V and J genes are TRBV28 and TRBJ2-2; D perhaps matches TRBD2 (6 bases). Trimming left V 8 bases short and J 0 bases short, with 22 bases between. Germline loops: CDR1 MDHEN, CDR2 SYDVKM. The CDR3 length is 18 residues. CDR3 sequence: CASQFILGGGANTGELFF. For the CDR3, the DNA is TGTGCCAGCCAGTTTATTTTGGGCGGCGGGGCGAACACCGGGGAGCTGTTTTTT.

This clonotype was detected a few times. The gene calls are TRBV12-3 or TRBV12-4 and TRBJ1-2, with D possibly being TRBD1 (6 bases). The CDR3 totals 14 residues. Trimming removed 7 bases from V and 6 bases from J, with 18 bases in between. The CDR3 here is CASTRGGPADGYTF. CDR3 DNA sequence: TGTGCCAGCACCCGGGGGGGGCCCGCGGATGGCTACACCTTC.